The 21 T cell receptor beta chains listed next were all sequenced from one sample in a study of blood T cell repertoires in COVID-19 (dated by TCRdb to the early 2020s). The library was made by the immunoSEQ multiplex PCR assay. Here the immuneACCESS table is served through TCRdb, limited to in-frame sequences with V and J called. Missing clones are a known gap in these copies; in checked studies unresolved V genes cover under half, and the rest lacks a known reason. This sample lists tens of thousands of clones; approximately 85% were detected once. Of the sample, roughly 14% is held by the ten largest clones. The specimen sequenced was peripheral blood. Receptors originate from a human donor with acute or convalescent COVID-19. The donor label of this sample is uncertain.

The chain joins TRBV27 to TRBJ1-1, with 8 bases lining up with TRBD1. The germline V gene has CDR1 MNHEY and CDR2 SMNVEV (reference sequence). The V and J ends lost 4 bases and 3 bases, in that order; junction bases with no gene match: 4. The CDR3 is made up of 14 amino acids. CDR3: CASSSKDRDTEAFF. Here the CDR3 DNA reads TGTGCCAGCAGTTCAAAGGACAGGGACACTGAAGCTTTCTTT.

This clone was counted a single time. The V and J genes are TRBV18 and TRBJ1-5, with a possible D match to TRBD1 (6 bases). CDR3 length: 14 amino acids. CDR1 and CDR2 from the germline V gene are KGHSH and LQKENI. The V and J ends lost 3 bases and 3 bases respectively, with 9 bases between them. DNA for the CDR3: TGTGCCAGCTCACCGTACAGGGACAATCAGCCCCAGCATTTT. This gives the protein CASSPYRDNQPQHF.

The chain carries TRBV28 and TRBJ1-6; 7 bases map to TRBD1. The CDR3 loop spans 18 amino acids. The V gene end was trimmed by 3 bases and the J gene end by 3 bases; junction bases not matched to a gene: 11. Germline V CDR1 and CDR2: MDHEN, SYDVKM. CDR3 coding DNA: TGTGCCAGCAGTTTCAGAAGGGGGCAAGGACGCTATAATTCACCCCTCCACTTT. This encodes CASSFRRGQGRYNSPLHF.

The rearrangement joins TRBV11-1 to TRBJ2-7; 7 nucleotides agree with TRBD1. CDR3 length: 12 amino acids. Germline CDR1 reads SGHAT; CDR2 reads FQDESV (reference sequence). Trimming took 5 bases from V and 3 from J; bases not matched to a gene: 1. The CDR3 nucleotides are TGTGCCAGCAGCCGACAGGGCTACGAGCAGTACTTC. Protein: CASSRQGYEQYF.

This clone was seen more than once but under ten times. This chain uses TRBV4-1 with TRBJ1-4, with unresolved D. V lost 4 bases and J lost 0, with 9 bases in between. Germline V lookup: CDR1 MGHRA, CDR2 YSYEKL. This CDR3 has 15 residues. The CDR3 protein is CASSPGRATNEKLFF. The CDR3 DNA is TGCGCCAGCAGCCCCGGGAGGGCAACTAATGAAAAACTGTTTTTT.

The chain has TRBV6-5 and TRBJ2-5, with 8 bases matching TRBD2. The CDR3 has 15 residues. Germline V gene data show CDR1 as MNHEY and CDR2 as SVGAGI. After removal of 3 bases from V and 5 bases from J, the junction contained 8 bases not matched to a gene. The CDR3 DNA reads as TGTGCCAGCAGTTATGGGACTAGTTTACCGGAGACCCAGTACTTC. Translating gives CASSYGTSLPETQYF.

For this clone: Mismatch with germline at one junction end may stem from a read error. This rearrangement joins TRBV6-2 or TRBV6-3 to TRBJ2-7; 7 nucleotides agree with TRBD2. CDR3 length: 14 residues. Germline CDR1 reads MNHEY; CDR2 reads SVGEGT. CDR3 DNA sequence: TGTGCCAGCAGTTACGAGGTCGGGAGGCCCCTCCGGGACTTC. Encoded protein: CASSYEVGRPLRDF.

This clone appeared once. The chain links TRBV28 to TRBJ1-5; D is unresolved. Trimming took 6 bases from V and 6 from J, leaving 21 bases between them. CDR3 length: 16 amino acids. Germline V gives CDR1 MDHEN, CDR2 SYDVKM. The chain's CDR3 is CASRTPSFAGFQPQHF. The CDR3 DNA is TGTGCCAGCAGAACCCCCTCTTTCGCGGGGTTTCAGCCCCAGCATTTT.

V and J are TRBV28 and TRBJ1-2; 9 nucleotides align to TRBD1. This CDR3 spans 17 amino acids. The V gene's germline CDR1 is MDHEN and CDR2 SYDVKM. With V trimmed by 5 bases and J by 5 bases, 15 bases remained unmatched. CDR3 coding DNA: TGTGCCAGCAGTCCCGTGGACAGGGGAGGGCTGAGGTATGGCTACACCTTC. This sequence encodes CASSPVDRGGLRYGYTF.

The chain has TRBV6-8 and TRBJ2-3, with 8 bases identical to TRBD2. Germline V gene sequence: CDR1 MNHGY, CDR2 SAAAGT. The trim removed 10 bases at V and 7 bases at J, leaving 13 bases unmatched. This CDR3 contains 14 residues. This chain's CDR3 is CATTKSGGPYTQYF. The CDR3 region has the DNA TGTGCCACAACTAAAAGCGGGGGCCCCTATACGCAGTATTTT.

In its sample, this clone ranks as large. Written as DNA, the CDR3 is TGTGCCATTCCGACAGGCACAGATACGCAGTATTTT. Translating gives CAIPTGTDTQYF. The rearrangement joins TRBV2 to TRBJ2-3; perhaps TRBD1 as D (5 bases). The CDR3 loop spans 12 amino acids. Germline-derived CDR1 and CDR2 are SNHLY and FYNNEI. V was shortened by 10 bases and J by 1 base, with 9 bases between the two germline ends.

The rearrangement uses TRBV10-3 and TRBJ2-7, with TRBD2 as a possible D gene (5 bases). The germline gives CDR1 ENHRY, CDR2 SYGVKD. Trimming shortened V by 5 bases and J by 3 bases, and 11 bases separated the two germline ends. This CDR3 spans 13 amino acids. The CDR3 loop is CAISRGINYEQYF. As DNA, the CDR3 is TGTGCCATCAGTCGAGGGATAAACTACGAGCAGTACTTC.

V gene TRBV7-9 combines with J gene TRBJ2-7; D remains unclear. V shed 2 bases and J shed 3 bases, with 5 bases lying between them. In germline, CDR1 is SEHNR, CDR2 FQNEAQ (reference sequence). The CDR3 has 12 amino acids. For the CDR3, the DNA is TGTGCCAGCAGCTTAATCAACTACGAGCAGTACTTC. This sequence encodes CASSLINYEQYF.

The chain couples TRBV14 to TRBJ1-2; D unresolved. This CDR3 has 13 residues. Trimming stripped 0 bases from V and 7 bases from J, with 9 bases between. Germline V gene lookup returns CDR1 SGHDN and CDR2 FVKESK. As DNA, the CDR3 is TGTGCCAGCAGCCAAGATGGGAGGAGTGGCTACACCTTC. Translation: CASSQDGRSGYTF.

The chain carries TRBV11-3 and TRBJ2-3, with D uncertain. The CDR3 has 14 amino acids. Germline lookup yields CDR1 SGHNT and CDR2 YENEEA. Trimming removed 4 bases at V and 1 base at J, with 9 bases between. The CDR3 DNA sequence: TGTGCCAGCAGCTCGTTCAGCGGCACAGATACGCAGTATTTT. This encodes CASSSFSGTDTQYF.

The V gene is TRBV10-3, the J gene TRBJ1-1; 8 nucleotides agree with TRBD1. Germline CDR1 and CDR2: ENHRY and SYGVKD. There are 14 residues in the CDR3. With V trimmed by 3 bases and J by 6 bases, 6 bases remained unmatched. CDR3 amino acids: CAISETGGLSEAFF. CDR3 bases: TGTGCCATCAGTGAAACAGGGGGACTCTCTGAAGCTTTCTTT.

In this sample, this clone turned up a few times. The chain recombines TRBV5-4 with TRBJ1-2, with TRBD1 matching 7 bases. The CDR3 extends over 15 amino acids. CDR1 is SGHNT, CDR2 YYREEE, per germline (reference sequence). Germline trimming cut 4 bases from V and 2 bases from J; bases unmatched to any gene: 8. CDR3 amino acids: CASSRPTGMNYGYTF. CDR3 DNA sequence: TGTGCCAGCAGCCGGCCGACAGGGATGAACTATGGCTACACCTTC.

The chain joins TRBV19 to TRBJ2-1; D is unresolved. The CDR3 is 13 amino acids. From germline, CDR1 is LNHDA and CDR2 SQIVND (reference sequence). The V gene lost 2 bases and the J gene lost 6 bases, with 8 bases spanning the gap. The CDR3 DNA reads as TGTGCCAGTAGTATAACGGGTCCCAATGAGCAGTTCTTC. The encoded protein is CASSITGPNEQFF.

For the CDR3, the DNA is TGTGCCAGCAGTTTATGGGGGGCGGCTTTCTTT. Translated: CASSLWGAAFF. The rearrangement links TRBV28 to TRBJ1-1; maybe TRBD1 (6 bases). The CDR3 totals 11 residues. Deletions cut 0 bases from V and 11 bases from J, with 7 bases between. CDR1 MDHEN and CDR2 SYDVKM come from the germline V gene.

The V and J genes are TRBV10-3 and TRBJ1-1, with TRBD1 identical over 7 bases. Per the germline V gene, CDR1 is ENHRY and CDR2 is SYGVKD. V gave up 2 bases and J gave up 0 bases; unmatched junction bases: 6. The CDR3 loop spans 16 amino acids. This chain's CDR3 is CAISERGTEMNTEAFF. The CDR3 DNA reads as TGTGCCATCAGTGAGCGGGGGACAGAGATGAACACTGAAGCTTTCTTT.

This clone was seen only a few times. This rearrangement joins TRBV6-5 to TRBJ2-5, with D uncertain. This CDR3 has 13 amino acids. CDR1 MNHEY and CDR2 SVGAGI come from the germline V gene. V was pared by 6 bases and J by 1 base, with 9 bases between. CDR3 protein: CASRASAQETQYF. The DNA for the CDR3 is TGTGCCAGCAGGGCCAGCGCCCAAGAGACCCAGTACTTC.